These T cell receptor beta chains were read from a single sample in a study of long-term antiretroviral therapy in people with HIV. The protocol was immunoSEQ multiplex PCR, while the TCRdb copy is restricted to in-frame clones and leaves out a portion. The sample has 20,000 to 30,000 clones; over 75% are singletons. The sample consisted of unsorted PBMCs, taken 1.1 years before starting antiretroviral therapy. Receptors originate from a woman in her twenties or thirties with HIV. Each CDR3 is given with its conserved first and last residue. A D gene is named only where the DNA matches it firmly. A row's size may be missing; if present it is once, few, many or a size class.

J,size,V,D,DNA,CDR3
TRBJ1-2,.,TRBV19,TRBD1,TGTGCCAGTAGTCCCCTGACAGGGAAAGCGAACTATGGCTACACCTTC,CASSPLTGKANYGYTF
TRBJ2-1,.,TRBV11-3,.,TGTGCCAGCAGCTTGGGGGGAGGCTACAATGAGCAGTTCTTC,CASSLGGGYNEQFF
TRBJ1-3,once,TRBV30,.,TGTGCCTGGAGACCTCGACTGAGCTCTGGAAACACCATATATTTT,CAWRPRLSSGNTIYF
TRBJ1-5,.,TRBV19,TRBD1,TGTGCCAGTAGTATCGGACAGGGGGATTCCCTAAGTCAGCCCCAGCATTTT,CASSIGQGDSLSQPQHF
TRBJ2-7,.,TRBV5-6,.,TGTGCCAGCAGCCCGAGGTCCAGGGTGCAGTACGAGCAGTACTTC,CASSPRSRVQYEQYF
TRBJ2-5,.,TRBV2,TRBD2,TGTGCCAGCAACCAGAAGGGGACTAGCGGGGGTGCAGAGACCCAGTACTTC,CASNQKGTSGGAETQYF
TRBJ2-5,.,TRBV7-7,.,TGTGCCAGCAGCTACACAGGGTTCCAAGAGACCCAGTACTTC,CASSYTGFQETQYF
TRBJ2-7,.,TRBV9,.,TGTGCCAGCAGCGTAGGCCCCGGGCTATACGAGCAGTACTTC,CASSVGPGLYEQYF
TRBJ1-3,.,TRBV9,.,TGTGCCAGCAGTGATCCACAGGAATCCGGAAACACCATATATTTT,CASSDPQESGNTIYF
TRBJ2-7,.,TRBV6-1,.,TGTGCCAGCAGTGAAGGGACGGGTTCCTACGAGCAGTACTTC,CASSEGTGSYEQYF
TRBJ1-1,.,TRBV29-1,TRBD1,TGCAGCGTTAATTTAAGTGGTAGGGGGAGGGGGCTGAACACTGAAGCTTTCTTT,CSVNLSGRGRGLNTEAFF
TRBJ2-5,.,TRBV18,TRBD1,TGTGCCAGCTCACCAGTCGGACAGGGGGCTGCGGAAGAGACCCAGTACTTC,CASSPVGQGAAEETQYF
TRBJ1-2,.,TRBV6-1,TRBD1,TGTGCCAGCAGTCAACGGACAGGGGCGGGTGGCTACACCTTC,CASSQRTGAGGYTF
TRBJ1-2,.,TRBV5-1,TRBD1,TGCGCCAGCAGCTTGTCAGGGGGCGCAACTAAAAGCGGCTACACCTTC,CASSLSGGATKSGYTF
TRBJ2-7,.,TRBV30,.,TGTGCCTGGAGCGGGGGGACAATAACTTACGAGCAGTACTTC,CAWSGGTITYEQYF
TRBJ1-2,.,TRBV4-2,TRBD1,TGTGCCAGCAGCCAAGTCGGGACAGGGGCTGGCTACACCTTC,CASSQVGTGAGYTF
TRBJ1-5,.,TRBV19,.,TGTGCCAGTAAGGGTCAGGGTGGAAGAGAAAGCAATCAGCCCCAGCATTTT,CASKGQGGRESNQPQHF
TRBJ1-1,.,TRBV5-1,.,TGCGCCAGCAGCCTAGGGTCTTTGAACACTGAAGCTTTCTTT,CASSLGSLNTEAFF
TRBJ1-1,.,TRBV27,TRBD1,TGTGCCAGCAGTCAACCCGGGACAGGGGGTTACGGCACTGAAGCTTTCTTT,CASSQPGTGGYGTEAFF
TRBJ2-7,.,TRBV19,.,TGTGCCAGTAGTACATTAACACGTCCGGCCGAGCAGTACTTC,CASSTLTRPAEQYF
TRBJ1-2,.,TRBV5-6,TRBD1,TGTGCCAGCAGATTCGAGGGACAGGGCCATACTAGCTACACCTTC,CASRFEGQGHTSYTF
TRBJ2-5,once,TRBV5-1,TRBD2,TGCGCCAGCACCAATCGACTAGCGGGAAAAGAGACCCAGTACTTC,CASTNRLAGKETQYF
TRBJ2-2,.,TRBV27,.,TGTGCCAGCAGTTTAAGTGACACCGGGGAGCTGTTTTTT,CASSLSDTGELFF
TRBJ2-7,.,TRBV5-1,TRBD1,TGCGCCAGCACACTATCGACAGGGGATTTTAGAGAGCAGTACTTC,CASTLSTGDFREQYF
TRBJ2-3,once,TRBV2,.,TGTGCCAGCAGCGAAAGGCGGGGATCGTTAGATACGCAGTATTTT,CASSERRGSLDTQYF
TRBJ1-2,few,TRBV27,.,TGTGCCAGCAGTTTGCAGGGAGGATATGGCTACACCTTC,CASSLQGGYGYTF
TRBJ1-1,.,TRBV27,.,TGTGCCAGCAGTTTATTCGGCCTGGGACGGATGAACACTGAAGCTTTCTTT,CASSLFGLGRMNTEAFF
TRBJ1-1,.,TRBV18,.,TGTGCCAGCTCACCACCAACTTCAACAGGGTTTGCTGAAGCTTTCTTT,CASSPPTSTGFAEAFF
TRBJ1-1,.,TRBV11-2,.,TGTGCCAGCAGCTTCCTCGGGAGCACTGAAGCTTTCTTT,CASSFLGSTEAFF
TRBJ1-5,.,TRBV5-8,TRBD1,TGTGCCAGCAGCCGCGACAGGGGTCAGCCCCAGCATTTT,CASSRDRGQPQHF
TRBJ1-2,.,TRBV28,.,TGTGCCAGCAGTGATGGGTATGGCTACACCTTC,CASSDGYGYTF
TRBJ2-7,few,TRBV10-1,.,TGCGCCAGCAGTGAGTCTTCGTCAGACTACGAGCAGTACTTC,CASSESSSDYEQYF
TRBJ2-2,.,TRBV19,TRBD1,TGTGCCAGTAGTAGGGACGACAGGGGGCCCACCGGGGAGCTGTTTTTT,CASSRDDRGPTGELFF
TRBJ2-2,.,TRBV5-1,.,TGCGCCAGCAGCTTGGAATCACAAATCACCGGGGAGCTGTTTTTT,CASSLESQITGELFF
TRBJ1-5,.,TRBV6-5,.,TGTGCCAGCAGTTACTCCCCCCCGGAGGGTGGTCAGCCCCAGCATTTT,CASSYSPPEGGQPQHF
TRBJ1-2,.,TRBV6-1,.,TGTGCCAGCAGTACAATGAATGCAGGGTCCTATGGCTACACCTTC,CASSTMNAGSYGYTF
TRBJ1-4,once,TRBV5-6,.,TGTGCCAGCAGCTTGGCCAAGGTTTTGGGAACTAATGAAAAACTGTTTTTT,CASSLAKVLGTNEKLFF
TRBJ1-2,.,TRBV6-1,.,TGTGCCAGCAGTGATGGGCCTATAGATGGCTACACCTTC,CASSDGPIDGYTF
TRBJ1-3,.,TRBV5-6,.,TGTGCCAGCAGCTTCGGGGGGCTAGGAGGAAACACCATATATTTT,CASSFGGLGGNTIYF
TRBJ2-3,.,TRBV4-1,.,TGCGCCAGCAGCCATGACGACAGGATTACTAGCACAGATACGCAGTATTTT,CASSHDDRITSTDTQYF
TRBJ2-3,.,TRBV6-5,.,TGTGCCACCCAAGGAAATACCCGGGGCAAAGATACGCAGTATTTT,CATQGNTRGKDTQYF
TRBJ2-7,.,TRBV5-1,.,TGCGCCAGCAGCGCCGAGACGGGCATCGGCGACGAGCAGTACTTC,CASSAETGIGDEQYF
TRBJ2-3,.,TRBV7-9,TRBD1,TGTGCCAGCAGCTTAGATAGGGGTGGACAGGGAACAGATACGCAGTATTTT,CASSLDRGGQGTDTQYF
TRBJ1-2,.,TRBV27,.,TGTGCCAGCAGTTTACGGTCCCTGCCGGAGGATGGCTACACCTTC,CASSLRSLPEDGYTF
TRBJ1-3,.,TRBV30,TRBD1,TGTGCCTGGAGTAAAACAGGGGTCTCTGGAAACACCATATATTTT,CAWSKTGVSGNTIYF
TRBJ2-3,.,TRBV7-6,.,TGTGCCAGCAGCGCCGGCGTAGATACGCAGTATTTT,CASSAGVDTQYF
TRBJ2-5,.,TRBV5-1,.,TGCGCCAGCAGCTTGGATGAAGGGCGAGAGACCCAGTACTTC,CASSLDEGRETQYF
TRBJ1-1,.,TRBV27,.,TGTGCCAGCAGTTTTATCGACGGGAGGAACACTGAAGCTTTCTTT,CASSFIDGRNTEAFF
TRBJ1-1,once,TRBV4-1,.,TGCGCCAGCAGCCTGGGACACTCGAACACTGAAGCTTTCTTT,CASSLGHSNTEAFF
TRBJ1-2,few,TRBV4-1,.,TGCGCCAGCAGCCAAGTTATGGCCCCCGACTATGGCTACACCTTC,CASSQVMAPDYGYTF
TRBJ1-1,.,TRBV2,.,TGTGCCAGCAGGGTGACCGCGAACACTGAAGCTTTCTTT,CASRVTANTEAFF
TRBJ2-2,.,TRBV11-2,.,TGTGCCAGCAGAACTGGGACCGCCACCGGGGAGCTGTTTTTT,CASRTGTATGELFF
TRBJ1-1,.,TRBV10-3,TRBD1,TGTGCCATCAGCGAAGGACAGGGAGACACTGAAGCTTTCTTT,CAISEGQGDTEAFF